This entry concerns a single T cell receptor (beta chain). Its antigen is unknown. One base away there is no much larger clone; base qualities are not given. This sample was taken from a study of blood T cell repertoires in COVID-19 (dated by TCRdb to the early 2020s). In the study overall: Samples covering the acute and convalescent phases of COVID-19 were provided by collaborators in the United States, Italy and Spain. The material from the prospective study consisted of cDNA or gDNA derived from T cells, B-cell-depleted T cells, or PBMCs. Deeply sampled blood TCRbeta repertoires from subjects exposed to, actively infected with, or recovered from COVID-19 were included in the dataset. The repertoires were released in a freely available public database meant as a resource for research on the immune response to SARS-CoV-2. The samples were drawn from the first 160 participants of the ongoing ImmuneRACE study and from under 1,500 subjects provided by 6 global collaborators. Nearly every sample came with metadata listing a de-identified subject ID, COVID-19 status, age in years and sex. Where available, HLA class I and class II types were obtained from metadata supplied by the sample provider rather than from assay-based typing. Results the study describes overall, beyond this receptor: The amount of clinical and demographic metadata varied by source and participant and was provided uncurated.

The junction carries 11 bases between V and J, which are trimmed by 4 bases and 1 base respectively. Taken from the germline V gene, the CDR1 and CDR2 loops are SGHRS and YFSETQ. The CDR3, cysteine through phenylalanine, is 14 amino acids long. The DNA shown is the 42-base CDR3, in frame from base 1. Participants in the prospective study were enrolled through a virtual design, were aged about 18 to 100 years, and lived in about 25 United States geographic areas. In the prospective study, cohorts were assigned on the basis of participant-reported clinical history obtained from a screening survey and a study questionnaire. For ImmuneRACE Cohort 3, a participant was defined as recovered based on two consecutive negative NP/OP PCR tests, clearance by a healthcare professional, or resolution of symptoms. In the prospective study, mobile phlebotomists collected whole blood, serum and a nasopharyngeal or oropharyngeal swab from each participant. Additional blood draws and questionnaires over an approximately 2-month period could optionally be provided by prospective study participants. Blood samples from the prospective study were shipped frozen or at room temperature prior to DNA extraction.

TCRbeta CDR3 regions were amplified from genomic DNA by means of the immunoSEQ Assay, a bias-controlled multiplex PCR. Per the source publication's procedure: The number of nucleated cells in each sample was estimated by amplification of reference gene primers within the assay. Sequence reads were collapsed and filtered to measure the absolute abundance of every unique TCRbeta CDR3 rearrangement. For each sample, productive Simpson clonality was calculated by taking the square root of Simpson's diversity index across productive rearrangements. In its TCRdb copy, this immuneACCESS table keeps in-frame sequences only and misses some clones. Where compared with another copy, unresolved V genes explain less than half of these, and the others have no known cause. V and J calls and clone size follow that table, whereas D and trimming were derived from the DNA. Within this sample are a few hundred thousand clones, with about 83% of them counted one time only. The ten biggest clones cover less than 7% of the sample.

Rearrangement joined TRBV5-1 to TRBJ1-1; matching of 5 bases hints at TRBD1 as the D gene. The clonotype was recovered from a woman between 40 and 55 years old who had recovered from COVID-19. The sample consisted of PBMCs or T cells enriched from blood (not recorded which). DNA sequence: TGCGCCAGCAGCGCGGACACCTCGAACACTGAAGCTTTCTTT. Its coded protein is CASSADTSNTEAFF.